The clone carrying this TCR beta chain was recorded many times. Investigators prepared the TCR beta libraries by applying iRepertoire HTBI primers and Arm-PCR of CDR3 regions. TCRdb independently ran MiXCR on the multiplex PCR reads; one entry per CDR3 protein. The repertoire includes 360,000 or so distinct CDR3 sequences, about a sixth of them detected once, and 20% to 25% sits in the top ten. This record belongs to a study of regulatory T cells in long-lasting Graves disease. Stated time point: newly diagnosed GD, antithyroid drugs for less than 3 months. Scientists built the TCR library using RNA that was extracted from PBMCs. EDTA tubes received approximately 9.8 milliliters of drawn peripheral blood. These data also featured in a second study, about T cells in Graves' hyperthyroidism and ophthalmopathy. From that second work: Each diagnosis was grounded in clinical symptoms, serum thyroxine and TRAb, thyroid ultrasound, and orbital computed tomography.

The origin of this receptor is a woman younger than 35 with Graves disease. This specimen consisted of peripheral blood mononuclear cells (PBMCs), obtained at new diagnosis, from a patient treated with antithyroid drugs.

The CDR3 is CASSEQDQGSGTGELFF. Written as DNA, the CDR3 is TGCGCCAGCAGTGAGCAGGACCAGGGGTCCGGCACCGGGGAGCTGTTTTTT. The chain recombines TRBV10-2 with TRBJ2-2, with D possibly matching TRBD1 (6 bases). V was pared by 2 bases and J by 4 bases, with 17 bases between. Germline CDR1 reads WSHSY; CDR2 reads SAAADI. The CDR3 covers 17 residues.